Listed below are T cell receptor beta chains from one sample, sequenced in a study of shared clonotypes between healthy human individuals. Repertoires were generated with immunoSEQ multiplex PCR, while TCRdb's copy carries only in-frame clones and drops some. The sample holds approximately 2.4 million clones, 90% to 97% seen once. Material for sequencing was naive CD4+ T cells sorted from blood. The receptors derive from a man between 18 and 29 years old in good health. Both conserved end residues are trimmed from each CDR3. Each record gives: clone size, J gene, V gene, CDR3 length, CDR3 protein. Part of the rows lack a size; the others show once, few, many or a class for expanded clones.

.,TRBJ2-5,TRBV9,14,ASSGGVGGSQETQY
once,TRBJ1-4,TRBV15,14,ATSMADRGKSEKLF
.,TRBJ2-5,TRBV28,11,ASSLPGRETQY
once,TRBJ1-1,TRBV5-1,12,ASSLVTKNTEAF
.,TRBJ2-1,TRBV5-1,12,ASTRRRGDNEQF
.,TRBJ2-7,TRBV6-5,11,ASSYSRGDEQY
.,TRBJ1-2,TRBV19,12,ASSKGQGAGGYT
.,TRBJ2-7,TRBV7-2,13,ASSPRGQGTSEQY
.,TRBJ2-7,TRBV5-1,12,ASSFSSSFYEQY
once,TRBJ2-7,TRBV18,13,ASSQPGLEDYEQY
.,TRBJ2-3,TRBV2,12,ASSQRGVTDTQY
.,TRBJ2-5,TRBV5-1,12,ASSRGGGSETQY
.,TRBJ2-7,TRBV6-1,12,ASSLSGREYEQY
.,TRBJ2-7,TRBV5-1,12,ASSLGRKDYEQY
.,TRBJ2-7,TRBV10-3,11,AISESGVSGQY
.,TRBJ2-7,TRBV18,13,ASSPPPGATYEQY
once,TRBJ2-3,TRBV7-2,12,ASSHDRGGLTQY
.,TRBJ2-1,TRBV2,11,ASSEELYNEQF
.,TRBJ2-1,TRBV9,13,ASSVASAAYNEQF
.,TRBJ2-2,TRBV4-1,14,ASNPRAGRNTGELF
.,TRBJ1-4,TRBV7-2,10,ASSLQDEKLF
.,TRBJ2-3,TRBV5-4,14,ASSLDGPGGTDTQY
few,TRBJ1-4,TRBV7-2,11,ASSFATNEKLF
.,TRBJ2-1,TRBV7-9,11,ASSTGQMGEQF
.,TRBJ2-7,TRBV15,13,ATSRDRALSYEQY
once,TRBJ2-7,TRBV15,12,ATSRGDVAAEQY
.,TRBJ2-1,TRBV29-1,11,SVGTDAYNEQF
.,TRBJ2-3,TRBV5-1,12,ASSLGQPLDTQY
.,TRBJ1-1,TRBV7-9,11,ASSQTGYTEAF
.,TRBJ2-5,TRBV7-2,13,ASSSGPAGGETQY
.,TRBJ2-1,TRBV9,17,ASSSPGGLAVSSYNEQF
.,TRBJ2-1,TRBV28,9,ASSLGGEQF
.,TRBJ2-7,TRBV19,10,ASSQTTYEQY
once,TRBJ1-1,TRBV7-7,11,ASSSTENTEAF
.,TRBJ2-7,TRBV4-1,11,ASSSEPGYEQY
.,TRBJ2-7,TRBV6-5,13,ASSYSALDSYEQY
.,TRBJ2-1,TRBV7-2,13,ASSLATGVSGEQF
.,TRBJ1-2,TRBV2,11,ATRAGRDYGYT
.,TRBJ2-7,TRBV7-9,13,ASSLGQASPYEQY
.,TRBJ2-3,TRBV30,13,AWSVRRMSTDTQY
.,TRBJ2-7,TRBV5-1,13,ASSLDEGALYEQY
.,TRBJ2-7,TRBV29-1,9,SVSSSYEQY
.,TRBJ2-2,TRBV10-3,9,AVRGTGELF
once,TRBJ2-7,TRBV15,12,ATSRRQGADEQY
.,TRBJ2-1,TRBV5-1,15,ASSWGPFGRGYNEQF
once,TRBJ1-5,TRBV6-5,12,ASSYFEGDQPQH
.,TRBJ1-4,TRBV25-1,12,ASSVAGSGEKLF
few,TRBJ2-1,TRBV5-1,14,ASSISLVVAGYEQF
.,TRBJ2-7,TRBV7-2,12,ASSPGPSSYEQY
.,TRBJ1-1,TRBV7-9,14,ASSLDGDRANTEAF
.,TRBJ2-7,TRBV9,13,ASSVDPSASYEQY
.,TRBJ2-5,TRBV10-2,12,ASAEGLAFETQY
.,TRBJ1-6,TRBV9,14,ASSEGAGARNSPLH
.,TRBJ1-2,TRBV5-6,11,ASSLPGSNGYT
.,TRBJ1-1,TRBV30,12,AWSRDHSNTEAF
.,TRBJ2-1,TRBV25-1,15,ASSSVGLAYTYNEQF
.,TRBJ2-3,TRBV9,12,ASSRAGSTDTQY
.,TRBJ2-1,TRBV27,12,ASRGAGGKVEQF
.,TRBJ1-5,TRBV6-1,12,ASSVADSNQPQH